The rows below give T cell receptor beta chains drawn from one sample of a study of OX40 agonist ivuxolimab in advanced cancers. Repertoires were generated with immunoSEQ multiplex PCR, while TCRdb's copy carries only in-frame clones and drops some. The table shows approximately 56,000 clones, with roughly four fifths occurring only once. The specimen comprised CD4+ or CD8+ T cells sorted from blood, sampled in a trial of the OX40 agonist ivuxolimab. The origin of the receptors is an adult with an advanced solid tumor such as melanoma, head and neck, liver or kidney cancer. The CDR3 runs from the conserved cysteine through the conserved F or W. The D gene is left open where the match is weak. Clone size appears in some rows only: once, few, many, or a class for an expanded clone.

TRBV6-1	-	-	TRBJ1-1	CASNRDFYTEAFF	TGTGCCAGCAACAGGGATTTTTACACTGAAGCTTTCTTT
TRBV19	few	-	TRBJ2-2	CASRAGWTSNTGELFF	TGTGCCAGTAGGGCAGGGTGGACCTCGAACACCGGGGAGCTGTTTTTT
TRBV5-1	once	-	TRBJ1-2	CASSFNPGSHEGYTF	TGCGCCAGCAGCTTTAACCCCGGATCCCATGAAGGCTACACCTTC
TRBV6-1	few	TRBD2	TRBJ2-3	CASSANWGSGGFTDTQYF	TGTGCCAGCAGTGCCAATTGGGGGAGCGGGGGGTTCACAGATACGCAGTATTTT
TRBV23-1	-	-	TRBJ1-2	CASSQSRTPNYGYTF	TGCGCCAGCAGTCAATCGAGGACACCCAACTATGGCTACACCTTC
TRBV6-1	-	-	TRBJ2-7	CASSQSPGRPYEQYF	TGTGCCAGCAGCCAATCACCGGGACGGCCCTACGAGCAGTACTTC
TRBV6-1	few	-	TRBJ1-6	CASSFHGTNSPLHF	TGTGCCAGCAGTTTTCACGGGACGAATTCACCCCTCCACTTT
TRBV11-3	once	-	TRBJ2-7	CASSLGSSYEQYF	TGTGCCAGCAGCTTAGGAAGCTCCTACGAGCAGTACTTC
TRBV7-2	-	TRBD2	TRBJ2-3	CASSGARGGGADTQYF	TGTGCCAGCAGCGGAGCGCGGGGGGGAGGTGCAGATACGCAGTATTTT
TRBV5-1	once	-	TRBJ2-6	CASSAGDMADVLTF	TGCGCCAGCAGCGCGGGGGACATGGCCGACGTCCTGACTTTC
TRBV9	-	-	TRBJ1-3	CASSVGSTTGSGNTIYF	TGTGCCAGCAGCGTTGGCTCCACAACCGGCTCTGGAAACACCATATATTTT
TRBV6-1	-	TRBD1	TRBJ2-1	CASRWGTGNYNEQFF	TGTGCCAGCAGGTGGGGGACAGGGAACTACAATGAGCAGTTCTTC
TRBV11-2	-	TRBD1	TRBJ2-1	CASSFDRGGEANEQFF	TGTGCCAGCAGCTTCGACAGGGGCGGGGAAGCTAATGAGCAGTTCTTC
TRBV5-1	-	-	TRBJ2-1	CASSLGGSDYNEQFF	TGCGCCAGCAGCTTGGGGGGGTCCGATTACAATGAGCAGTTCTTC
TRBV29-1	-	TRBD2	TRBJ2-5	CSVGGPSGGETQYF	TGCAGCGTTGGCGGGCCTAGCGGTGGGGAGACCCAGTACTTC
TRBV5-8	-	-	TRBJ2-5	CASSARRETQYF	TGTGCCAGCAGCGCTCGGAGGGAGACCCAGTACTTC
TRBV11-2	few	-	TRBJ2-5	CASSLVLGNSEETQYF	TGTGCCAGCAGCTTAGTTCTGGGGAACTCCGAAGAGACCCAGTACTTC
TRBV6-1	-	-	TRBJ1-1	CASNRLGGGTEAFF	TGTGCCAGCAATCGATTGGGTGGTGGCACTGAAGCTTTCTTT
TRBV13	-	TRBD1	TRBJ1-3	CASSLGITGGGNTIYF	TGTGCCAGCAGCTTAGGGATAACAGGGGGTGGAAACACCATATATTTT
TRBV27	-	TRBD2	TRBJ2-3	CASSPGTSGMLGDTQYF	TGTGCCAGCAGTCCGGGGACTAGCGGGATGTTAGGAGATACGCAGTATTTT
TRBV6-5	-	TRBD1	TRBJ1-1	CASRDRVLEAFF	TGTGCCAGCAGAGACAGGGTCCTCGAAGCTTTCTTT
TRBV7-9	-	-	TRBJ1-3	CASSFGEAGNTIYF	TGTGCCAGCAGCTTTGGGGAGGCTGGAAACACCATATATTTT
TRBV5-4	-	TRBD1	TRBJ2-2	CASSRAGTVNTGELFF	TGTGCCAGCAGCCGCGCTGGGACAGTTAACACCGGGGAGCTGTTTTTT
TRBV7-8	-	-	TRBJ1-3	CASSSNRVAAGNTIYF	TGTGCCAGCAGCAGCAACAGGGTAGCAGCTGGAAACACCATATATTTT
TRBV7-8	-	-	TRBJ1-2	CASSAPGTAIKGYTF	TGTGCCAGCAGCGCACCCGGGACGGCGATAAAGGGCTACACCTTC
TRBV2	-	-	TRBJ1-1	CASRRGRLHSMNTEAFF	TGTGCCAGCAGGAGAGGGCGCCTTCACTCTATGAACACTGAAGCTTTCTTT
TRBV7-9	once	TRBD2	TRBJ2-7	CASRRSGGYEQYF	TGTGCCAGCAGACGGAGCGGGGGGTACGAGCAGTACTTC
TRBV9	-	TRBD2	TRBJ2-4	CASSREGAREGIQYF	TGTGCCAGCAGCCGCGAAGGGGCAAGGGAGGGCATTCAGTACTTC
TRBV5-6	-	TRBD1	TRBJ1-3	CASSLVHARDSSGNTIYF	TGTGCCAGCAGCTTGGTTCATGCACGGGACAGCTCTGGAAACACCATATATTTT
TRBV15	-	TRBD1	TRBJ1-2	CATSRVGQSYGYTF	TGTGCCACCAGCAGAGTGGGACAGTCCTATGGCTACACCTTC
TRBV5-4	-	TRBD1	TRBJ1-1	CASSWNRGRTEAFF	TGTGCCAGCAGCTGGAACAGGGGGCGGACTGAAGCTTTCTTT
TRBV15	-	-	TRBJ2-3	CATSRAEGSRTDTQYF	TGTGCCACCAGCAGAGCTGAAGGATCCCGCACAGATACGCAGTATTTT
TRBV29-1	-	-	TRBJ2-7	CSVEDRRVNYEQYF	TGCAGCGTTGAAGATCGCAGGGTAAACTACGAGCAGTACTTC
TRBV2	-	-	TRBJ1-5	CASRQEYSNQPQHF	TGTGCCAGCAGGCAGGAGTATAGCAATCAGCCCCAGCATTTT
TRBV5-8	-	TRBD1	TRBJ1-1	CASSDGQGNSEAFF	TGTGCCAGCAGTGACGGACAGGGAAATTCTGAAGCTTTCTTT
TRBV9	-	TRBD2	TRBJ2-2	CASSLVPLAGGPNTGELFF	TGTGCCAGCAGCCTCGTCCCACTAGCGGGGGGGCCGAACACCGGGGAGCTGTTTTTT
TRBV15	-	TRBD1	TRBJ2-5	CATSSSGTGVETQYF	TGTGCCACCAGCAGTTCCGGGACAGGGGTAGAGACCCAGTACTTC
TRBV5-4	-	-	TRBJ1-1	CASSLAEGTEAFF	TGTGCCAGCAGCTTGGCGGAAGGCACTGAAGCTTTCTTT
TRBV7-2	-	-	TRBJ2-1	CASSLVWDVLFTEQFF	TGTGCCAGCAGCTTAGTTTGGGACGTACTATTTACTGAGCAGTTCTTC
TRBV19	few	-	TRBJ1-6	CASDSGQGVRSPLHF	TGTGCCAGTGACTCCGGACAAGGCGTTCGATCACCCCTCCACTTT
TRBV5-6	-	-	TRBJ2-3	CASSPSGQRAQYF	TGTGCCAGCAGCCCCAGTGGCCAACGCGCGCAGTATTTT
TRBV2	few	-	TRBJ1-4	CASTSGTDRKLFF	TGTGCCAGCACCTCAGGGACCGATAGAAAACTGTTTTTT
TRBV28	-	TRBD2	TRBJ2-3	CASSPQTSGVTDTQYF	TGTGCCAGCAGCCCACAGACTAGCGGAGTCACAGATACGCAGTATTTT
TRBV5-1	-	-	TRBJ2-1	CASSRDTTSIEQFF	TGCGCCAGCAGCCGGGACACAACGTCTATTGAGCAGTTCTTC
TRBV7-6	-	-	TRBJ1-6	CASSLAEGGNSPLHF	TGTGCCAGCAGCTTAGCGGAGGGAGGGAATTCACCCCTCCACTTT
TRBV21-1	-	-	TRBJ1-6	CASSKAGRGCNSPLHF	TGTGCCAGCAGCAAAGCGGGCCGGGGTTGTAATTCACCCCTCCACTTT
TRBV25-1	-	-	TRBJ1-6	CASSTPGAGYNSPLHF	TGTGCCAGCAGTACTCCCGGCGCAGGCTATAATTCACCCCTCCACTTT
TRBV11-2	-	-	TRBJ1-2	CASRRPGGRSTYGYTF	TGTGCCAGCAGGCGTCCCGGGGGGCGCAGCACTTATGGCTACACCTTC
TRBV6-5	-	TRBD1	TRBJ1-1	CASSYGQVNTEAFF	TGTGCCAGCAGTTATGGACAGGTGAACACTGAAGCTTTCTTT
TRBV19	-	-	TRBJ2-1	CASSIPRGWINEQFF	TGTGCCAGTAGTATACCCAGGGGTTGGATCAATGAGCAGTTCTTC
TRBV29-1	-	-	TRBJ1-1	CSAWRVWTEAFF	TGCAGCGCCTGGCGGGTATGGACTGAAGCTTTCTTT
TRBV7-2	-	TRBD2	TRBJ2-2	CASSARRAGGAGELFF	TGTGCCAGCAGCGCCCGAAGGGCGGGGGGGGCCGGGGAGCTGTTTTTT
TRBV9	once	TRBD1	TRBJ2-2	CASSPRQGRYTGELFF	TGTGCCAGCAGCCCCCGACAGGGTCGCTACACCGGGGAGCTGTTTTTT
TRBV6-5	-	TRBD2	TRBJ2-3	CASTRTRGDTQYF	TGTGCCAGCACCAGGACTAGGGGCGATACGCAGTATTTT
TRBV2	few	TRBD2	TRBJ2-1	CASLLELAGGHYNEQFF	TGTGCCAGCCTTTTGGAACTAGCGGGGGGCCATTACAATGAGCAGTTCTTC